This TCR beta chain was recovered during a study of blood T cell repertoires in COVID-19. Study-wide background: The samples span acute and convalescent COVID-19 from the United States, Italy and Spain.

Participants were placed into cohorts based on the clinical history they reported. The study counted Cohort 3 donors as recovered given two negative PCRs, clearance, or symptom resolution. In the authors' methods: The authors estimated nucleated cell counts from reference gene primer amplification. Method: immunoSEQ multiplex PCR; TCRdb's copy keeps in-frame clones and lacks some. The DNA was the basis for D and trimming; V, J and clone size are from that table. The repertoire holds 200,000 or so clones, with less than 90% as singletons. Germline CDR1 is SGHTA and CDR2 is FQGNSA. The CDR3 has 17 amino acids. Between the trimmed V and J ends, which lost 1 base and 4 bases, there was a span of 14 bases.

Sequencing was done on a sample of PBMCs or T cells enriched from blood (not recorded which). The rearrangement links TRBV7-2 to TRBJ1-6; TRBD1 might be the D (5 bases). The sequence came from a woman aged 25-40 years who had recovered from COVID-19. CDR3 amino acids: CASSLGTAGPYNSPLHF. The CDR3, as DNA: TGTGCCAGCAGCTTAGGAACGGCAGGGCCGTATAATTCACCCCTCCACTTT.